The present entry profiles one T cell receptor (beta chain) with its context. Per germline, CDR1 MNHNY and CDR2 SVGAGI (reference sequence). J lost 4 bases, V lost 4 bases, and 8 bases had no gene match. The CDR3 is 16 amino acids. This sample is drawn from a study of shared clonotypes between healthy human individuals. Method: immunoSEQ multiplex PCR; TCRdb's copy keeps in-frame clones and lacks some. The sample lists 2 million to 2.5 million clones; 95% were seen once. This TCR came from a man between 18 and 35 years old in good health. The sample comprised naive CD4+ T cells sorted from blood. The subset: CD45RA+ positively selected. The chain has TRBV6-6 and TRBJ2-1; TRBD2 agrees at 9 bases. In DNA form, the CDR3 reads TGTGCCAGCAGTTCCTATCTAGCGGGGATTTACAATGAGCAGTTCTTC. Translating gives CASSSYLAGIYNEQFF.